There are a few counts of the clone carrying this TCR beta chain. Its cognate antigen is unknown. The data derive from a study of T cell repertoires in cytomegalovirus infection. In the study overall: Both CMV infection and a matching HLA type were indicated by public TCR beta signatures. Findings and limits, study-wide: CMV carriers having the relevant HLA were flagged by cumulative public TCR beta family frequency.

The ends were cut back, 4 bases at V and 0 bases at J, with 13 bases in the middle. Looked up from germline, CDR1 is GTSNPN and CDR2 is SVGIG (reference sequence). The CDR3 totals 14 residues. MiXCR, applied by TCRdb to the reads, yields one record per CDR3 protein. This table has 300,000 to 400,000 distinct CDR3 sequences, roughly 29% appearing once. The genes are TRBV30 and TRBJ2-7; D might be TRBD2 (5 bases). The specimen comprised cultured PBMCs, sampled from culture after CMV antigen stimulation. This clonotype was sampled from a human donor in good health (CMV status not recorded). Some clones in this sample may be carry-over from other donors' samples. CDR3: CAWNLGESSYEQYF. The CDR3 region has the DNA TGTGCCTGGAATCTCGGGGAGAGCTCCTACGAGCAGTACTTC.